This T cell receptor (beta chain) was profiled in a study of blood T cell repertoires in COVID-19. Study-level information: The cDNA or gDNA used as material had been derived from T cells, B-cell-depleted T cells, or PBMCs.

While infection was still active, Seattle patients were enrolled and then followed longitudinally. The protocol was immunoSEQ multiplex PCR, while the TCRdb copy is restricted to in-frame clones and leaves out a portion. The sample includes under 250,000 clones, around 79% of them seen just once. The CDR3 is 14 amino acids. V was pared by 4 bases and J by 0 bases, with 8 bases between. CDR1 and CDR2 (germline): SGHKS, YYEKEE (reference sequence). Sample: peripheral blood. The source of this sequence is a middle-aged woman with COVID-19, enrolled during active disease. The rearrangement uses TRBV5-5 and TRBJ1-5, with no clear D. The CDR3 sequence: CASSGGYSNQPQHF. In DNA form, the CDR3 reads TGTGCCAGCAGCGGAGGGTATAGCAATCAGCCCCAGCATTTT.